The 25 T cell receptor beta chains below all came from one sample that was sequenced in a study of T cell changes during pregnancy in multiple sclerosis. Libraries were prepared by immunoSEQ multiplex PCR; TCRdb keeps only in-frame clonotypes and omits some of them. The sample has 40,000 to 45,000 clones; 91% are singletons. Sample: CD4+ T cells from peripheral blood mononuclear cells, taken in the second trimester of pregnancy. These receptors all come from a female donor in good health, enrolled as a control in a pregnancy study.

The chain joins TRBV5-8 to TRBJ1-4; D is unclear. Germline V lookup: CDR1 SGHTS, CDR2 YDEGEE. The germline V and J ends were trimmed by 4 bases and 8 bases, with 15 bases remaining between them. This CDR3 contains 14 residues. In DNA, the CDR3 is TGTGCCAGCAGCCGGACGCCCGCGGGGGAAAAACTGTTTTTT. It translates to CASSRTPAGEKLFF.

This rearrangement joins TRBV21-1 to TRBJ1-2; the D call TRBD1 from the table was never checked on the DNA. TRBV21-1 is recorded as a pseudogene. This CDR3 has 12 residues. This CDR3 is CASNYKGTPCPF. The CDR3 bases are TGTGCCAGCAACTATAAGGGGACACCCTGTCCCTTC.

CDR3 coding DNA: TGTGCCAGCAGTTTATTGCTAGCGGAGGACTACGAGCAGTACTTC. It encodes CASSLLLAEDYEQYF. This chain uses TRBV28 with TRBJ2-7; 7 bases are shared with TRBD2. Trimming cost V 1 base and J 3 bases; bases outside gene matches: 6. The V gene's germline CDR1 is MDHEN and CDR2 SYDVKM. The CDR3 spans 15 residues.

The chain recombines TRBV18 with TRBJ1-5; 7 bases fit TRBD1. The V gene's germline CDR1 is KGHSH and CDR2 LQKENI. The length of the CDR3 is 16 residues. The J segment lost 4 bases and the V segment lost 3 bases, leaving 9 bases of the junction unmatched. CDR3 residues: CASSPGGQKGNQPQHF. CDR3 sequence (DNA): TGTGCCAGCTCACCTGGGGGACAGAAGGGTAATCAGCCCCAGCATTTT.

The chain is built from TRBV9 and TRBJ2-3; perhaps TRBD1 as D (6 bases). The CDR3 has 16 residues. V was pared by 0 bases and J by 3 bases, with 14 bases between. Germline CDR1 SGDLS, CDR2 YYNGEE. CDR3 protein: CASSVDHRTVTDTQYF. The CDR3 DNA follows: TGTGCCAGCAGCGTAGATCACCGGACAGTTACAGATACGCAGTATTTT.

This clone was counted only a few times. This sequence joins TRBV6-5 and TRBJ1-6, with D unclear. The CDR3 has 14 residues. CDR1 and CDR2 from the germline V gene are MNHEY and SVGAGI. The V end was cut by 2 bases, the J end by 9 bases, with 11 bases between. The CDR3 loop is CASSYIEDSSPLHF. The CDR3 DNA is TGTGCCAGCAGTTACATAGAGGATAGTTCACCCCTCCACTTT.

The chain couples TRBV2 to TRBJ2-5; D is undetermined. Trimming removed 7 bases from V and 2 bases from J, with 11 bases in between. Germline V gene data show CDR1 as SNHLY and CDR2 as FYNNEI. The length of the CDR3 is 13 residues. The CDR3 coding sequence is TGTGCCAGCATGACTTCCGCACAAGAGACCCAGTACTTC. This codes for CASMTSAQETQYF. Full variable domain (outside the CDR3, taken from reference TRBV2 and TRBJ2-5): EPEVTQTPSHQVTQMGQEVILRCVPISNHLYFYWYRQILGQKVEFLVSFYNNEISEKSEIFDDQFSVERPDGSNFTLKIRSTKLEDSAMYFCASMTSAQETQYFGPGTRLLVL.

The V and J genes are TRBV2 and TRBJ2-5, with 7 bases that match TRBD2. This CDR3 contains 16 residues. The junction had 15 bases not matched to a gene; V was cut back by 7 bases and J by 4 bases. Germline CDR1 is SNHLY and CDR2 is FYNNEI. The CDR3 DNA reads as TGTGCCAGCACCCTAAGTGGATTAACGGGGGGAGAGACCCAGTACTTC. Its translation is CASTLSGLTGGETQYF. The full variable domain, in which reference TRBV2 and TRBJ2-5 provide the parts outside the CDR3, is EPEVTQTPSHQVTQMGQEVILRCVPISNHLYFYWYRQILGQKVEFLVSFYNNEISEKSEIFDDQFSVERPDGSNFTLKIRSTKLEDSAMYFCASTLSGLTGGETQYFGPGTRLLVL.

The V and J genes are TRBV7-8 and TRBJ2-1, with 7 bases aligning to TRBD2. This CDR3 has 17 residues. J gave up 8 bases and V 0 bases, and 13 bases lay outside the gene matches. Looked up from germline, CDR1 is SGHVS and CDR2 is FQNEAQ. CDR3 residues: CASSLAPWERGRHEQFF. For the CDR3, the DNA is TGTGCCAGCAGCTTAGCCCCCTGGGAGCGGGGAAGGCATGAGCAGTTCTTC.

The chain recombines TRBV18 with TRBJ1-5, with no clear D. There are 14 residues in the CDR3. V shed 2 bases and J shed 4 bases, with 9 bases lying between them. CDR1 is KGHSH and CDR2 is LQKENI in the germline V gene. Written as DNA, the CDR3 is TGTGCCAGCTCACCAGCAGGTGGGAATCAGCCCCAGCATTTT. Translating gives CASSPAGGNQPQHF. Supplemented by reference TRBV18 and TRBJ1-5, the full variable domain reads NAGVMQNPRHLVRRRGQEARLRCSPMKGHSHVYWYRQLPEEGLKFMVYLQKENIIDESGMPKERFSAEFPKEGPSILRIQQVVRGDSAAYFCASSPAGGNQPQHFGDGTRLSIL.

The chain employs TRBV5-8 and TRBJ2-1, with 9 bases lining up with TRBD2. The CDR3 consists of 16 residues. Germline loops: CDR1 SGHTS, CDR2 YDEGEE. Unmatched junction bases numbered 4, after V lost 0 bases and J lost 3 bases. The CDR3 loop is CASSLEGGGGYNEQFF. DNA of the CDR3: TGTGCCAGCAGCTTGGAGGGCGGGGGGGGCTACAATGAGCAGTTCTTC. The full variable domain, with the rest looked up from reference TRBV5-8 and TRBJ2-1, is EAGVTQSPTHLIKTRGQQATLRCSPISGHTSVYWYQQALGLGLQFLLWYDEGEERNRGNFPPRFSGRQFPNYSSELNVNALELEDSALYLCASSLEGGGGYNEQFFGPGTRLTVL.

The CDR3 here is CASSQEVAGGLNTGELFF. CDR3 sequence (DNA): TGTGCCAGCAGCCAAGAGGTAGCGGGGGGGTTGAACACCGGGGAGCTGTTTTTT. The rearrangement uses TRBV4-2 and TRBJ2-2, with 11 bases aligning to TRBD2. CDR1 is LGHNA and CDR2 is YNFKEQ in the germline V gene. The CDR3 totals 18 residues. V trimming: 0 bases; J trimming: 1 base; junction bases outside the gene matches: 4.

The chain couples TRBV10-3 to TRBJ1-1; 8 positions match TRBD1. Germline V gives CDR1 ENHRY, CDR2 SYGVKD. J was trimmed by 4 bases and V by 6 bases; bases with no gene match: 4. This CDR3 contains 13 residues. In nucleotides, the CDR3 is TGTGCCATCAGCCCACAGGGGGTCACTGAAGCTTTCTTT. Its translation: CAISPQGVTEAFF.

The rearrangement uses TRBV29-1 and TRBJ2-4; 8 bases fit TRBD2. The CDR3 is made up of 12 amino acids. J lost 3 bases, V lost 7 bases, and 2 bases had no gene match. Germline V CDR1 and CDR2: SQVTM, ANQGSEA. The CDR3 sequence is CSGTSGKNIQYF. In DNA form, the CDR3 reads TGCAGCGGTACTAGCGGCAAAAACATTCAGTACTTC.

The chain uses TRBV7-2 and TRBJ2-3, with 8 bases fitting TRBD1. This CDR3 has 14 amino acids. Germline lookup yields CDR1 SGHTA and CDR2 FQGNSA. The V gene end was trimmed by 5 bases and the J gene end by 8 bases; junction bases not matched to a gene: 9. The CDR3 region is CASSPGGPQVTQYF. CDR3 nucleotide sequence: TGTGCCAGCAGCCCAGGGGGCCCTCAAGTTACGCAGTATTTT.

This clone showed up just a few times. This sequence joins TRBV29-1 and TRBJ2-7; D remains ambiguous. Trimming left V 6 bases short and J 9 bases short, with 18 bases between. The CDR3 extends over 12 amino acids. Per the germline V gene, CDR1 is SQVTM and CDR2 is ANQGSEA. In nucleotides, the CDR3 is TGCAGCGTCCTACTTGGCGGCGGTGGGCAGTACTTC. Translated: CSVLLGGGGQYF.

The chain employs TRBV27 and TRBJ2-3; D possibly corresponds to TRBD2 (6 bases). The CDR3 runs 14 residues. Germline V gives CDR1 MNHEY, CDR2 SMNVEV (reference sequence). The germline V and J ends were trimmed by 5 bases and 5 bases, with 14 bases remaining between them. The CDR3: CASSPTSGRDTQYF. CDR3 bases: TGTGCCAGCAGTCCGACTAGTGGCAGAGATACGCAGTATTTT.

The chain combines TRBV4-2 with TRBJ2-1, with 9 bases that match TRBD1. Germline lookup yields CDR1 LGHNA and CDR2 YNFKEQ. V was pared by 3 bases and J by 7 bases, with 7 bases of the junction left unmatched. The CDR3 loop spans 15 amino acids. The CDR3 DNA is TGTGCCAGCAGCCAGACGGGACAGGGCCGTAATGAGCAGTTCTTC. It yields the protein CASSQTGQGRNEQFF.

The CDR3 spells CSVSDGGGQGDYGYTF. CDR3 sequence (DNA): TGCAGCGTCTCCGACGGAGGCGGACAGGGGGACTATGGCTACACCTTC. The V gene is TRBV29-1, the J gene TRBJ1-2; TRBD1 matches at 10 bases. The CDR3 loop spans 16 amino acids. Germline values: CDR1 SQVTM, CDR2 ANQGSEA. The junction had 13 bases not matched to a gene; V was cut back by 6 bases and J by 3 bases.

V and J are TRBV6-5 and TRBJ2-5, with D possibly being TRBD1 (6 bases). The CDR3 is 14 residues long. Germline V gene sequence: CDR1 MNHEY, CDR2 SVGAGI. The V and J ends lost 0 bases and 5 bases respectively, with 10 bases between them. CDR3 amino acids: CASSYSRTVETQYF. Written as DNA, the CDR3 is TGTGCCAGCAGTTACTCGCGGACAGTGGAGACCCAGTACTTC.

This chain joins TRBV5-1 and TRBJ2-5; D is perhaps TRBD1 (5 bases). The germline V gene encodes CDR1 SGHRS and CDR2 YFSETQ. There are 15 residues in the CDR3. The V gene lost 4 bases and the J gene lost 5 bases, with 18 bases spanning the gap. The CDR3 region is CASSKNGRTPETQYF. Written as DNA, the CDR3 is TGCGCCAGCAGCAAAAACGGCCGGACACCCGAGACCCAGTACTTC. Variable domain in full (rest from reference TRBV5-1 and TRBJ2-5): KAGVTQTPRYLIKTRGQQVTLSCSPISGHRSVSWYQQTPGQGLQFLFEYFSETQRNKGNFPGRFSGRQFSNSRSEMNVSTLELGDSALYLCASSKNGRTPETQYFGPGTRLLVL.

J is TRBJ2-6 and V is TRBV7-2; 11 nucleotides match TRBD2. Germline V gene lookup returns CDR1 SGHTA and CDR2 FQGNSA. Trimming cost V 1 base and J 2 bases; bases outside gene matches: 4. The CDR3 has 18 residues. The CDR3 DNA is TGTGCCAGCAGCTTAGGCCTAGCGGGGGGAGCTGGGGCCAACGTCCTGACTTTC. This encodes CASSLGLAGGAGANVLTF.

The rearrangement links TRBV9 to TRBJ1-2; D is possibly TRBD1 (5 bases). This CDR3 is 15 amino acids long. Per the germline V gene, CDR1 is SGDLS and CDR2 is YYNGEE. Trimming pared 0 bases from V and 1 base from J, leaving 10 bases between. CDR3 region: CASSVVAGINYGYTF. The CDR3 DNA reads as TGTGCCAGCAGCGTAGTGGCAGGGATTAACTATGGCTACACCTTC.

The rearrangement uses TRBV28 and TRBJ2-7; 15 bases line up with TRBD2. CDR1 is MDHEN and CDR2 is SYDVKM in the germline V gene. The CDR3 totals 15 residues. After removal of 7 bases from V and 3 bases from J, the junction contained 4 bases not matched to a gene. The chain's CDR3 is CASIGTSGRNYEQYF. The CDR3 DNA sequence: TGTGCCAGCATCGGGACTAGCGGGAGGAACTACGAGCAGTACTTC.

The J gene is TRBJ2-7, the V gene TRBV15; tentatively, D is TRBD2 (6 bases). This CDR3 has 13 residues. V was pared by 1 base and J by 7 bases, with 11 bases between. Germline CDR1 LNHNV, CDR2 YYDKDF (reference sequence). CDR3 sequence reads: CATSRVGGLEQYF. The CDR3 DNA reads TGTGCCACCAGCAGAGTTGGGGGACTTGAGCAGTACTTC.